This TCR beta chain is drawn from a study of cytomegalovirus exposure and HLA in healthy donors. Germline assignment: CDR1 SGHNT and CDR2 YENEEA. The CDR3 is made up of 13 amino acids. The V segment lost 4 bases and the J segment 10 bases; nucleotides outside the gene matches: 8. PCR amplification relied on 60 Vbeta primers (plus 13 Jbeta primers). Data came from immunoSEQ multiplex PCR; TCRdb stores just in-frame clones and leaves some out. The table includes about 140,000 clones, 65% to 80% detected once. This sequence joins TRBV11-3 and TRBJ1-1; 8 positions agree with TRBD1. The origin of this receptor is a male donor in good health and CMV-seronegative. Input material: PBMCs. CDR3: CASSSHGQGRAFF. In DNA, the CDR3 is TGTGCCAGCAGCTCACACGGACAGGGAAGAGCTTTCTTT.